These 28 T cell receptor beta chains were sequenced from one sample in a study of T cells in Graves' hyperthyroidism and ophthalmopathy. Amplified TCR beta CDR3 regions came from RNA transcripts. The HTBI primer set served for first-round RT-PCR of the TCR CDR3. TCRdb analysed the multiplex PCR reads with MiXCR anew, one entry per CDR3 protein. The top ten clones hold almost 8% of a sample with around 300,000 distinct CDR3 sequences, about 14% of them seen once. Sequences were obtained from blood. These receptors originate from a woman aged 25 to 45 with Graves' hyperthyroidism that later progressed to Graves' ophthalmopathy.

Many counts were recorded for this clonotype. The chain has TRBV2 and TRBJ1-1; maybe TRBD1 (5 bases). Between the trimmed V and J ends, which lost 6 bases and 0 bases, there was a span of 11 bases. Germline V gives CDR1 SNHLY, CDR2 FYNNEI. This CDR3 region has 14 residues. CDR3 residues: CASRTDNMNTEAFF. CDR3 in DNA: TGTGCCAGCAGGACGGACAACATGAACACTGAAGCTTTCTTT.

Remarks on this clonotype: Since a much larger clone is just one base distant, this may be a read error. V gene TRBV29-1 combines with J gene TRBJ2-3, with TRBD2 identical over 7 bases. The germline CDR1 and CDR2 sequences are SQVTM and ANQGSEA. The CDR3 extends over 16 amino acids. The CDR3 bases are TGCAGCGTTGAATTGGTAGCGGGCAGACCCCCAGATACGCAGTGTTTT. Its translation is CSVELVAGRPPDTQCF.

This clonotype occurred a few times. This chain uses TRBV4-3 with TRBJ2-2; 10 bases line up with TRBD2. The V segment lost 0 bases and the J segment 5 bases; nucleotides outside the gene matches: 9. Germline-derived CDR1 and CDR2 are LGHNA and YSLEER. This CDR3 region has 18 residues. CDR3 nucleotide sequence: TGCGCCAGCAGCCAAGATCGAATAGCGGGAGGAGGGACCGGGGAGCTGTTTTTT. It is translated as CASSQDRIAGGGTGELFF.

This clonotype has at least ten counts. The rearrangement joins TRBV12-3 or TRBV12-4 to TRBJ1-1; D is uncertain. The CDR3 runs to 13 residues. V was clipped by 7 bases and J by 3 bases, with 12 bases between them. CDR3 sequence (DNA): TGTGCCAGCATCAATGCCCCTGACACTGAAGCTTTCTTT. This translates into CASINAPDTEAFF.

Many counts were recorded for this clonotype. The rearrangement joins TRBV7-6 to TRBJ2-1; D is possibly TRBD1 or TRBD2 (5 bases each). The ends were cut back, 4 bases at V and 4 bases at J, with 11 bases in the middle. The CDR3 is made up of 14 amino acids. Germline V gene sequence: CDR1 SGHVS, CDR2 FNYEAQ. The CDR3 sequence: CASSSRGAYNEQFF. CDR3 in DNA: TGTGCCAGCAGCTCGAGGGGTGCGTACAATGAGCAGTTCTTC. Looking up the rest from reference TRBV7-6 and TRBJ2-1 gives the full variable domain: GAGVSQSPRYKVTKRGQDVALRCDPISGHVSLYWYRQALGQGPEFLTYFNYEAQQDKSGLPNDRFSAERPEGSISTLTIQRTEQRDSAMYRCASSSRGAYNEQFFGPGTRLTVL.

This clonotype was seen repeatedly, ten times or more. V usage is TRBV27 and J usage is TRBJ2-1, with a tentative D call TRBD1 (5 bases). Germline CDR1 and CDR2: MNHEY and SMNVEV (reference sequence). The CDR3 loop spans 14 amino acids. V shed 5 bases and J shed 10 bases, with 18 bases lying between them. The DNA for the CDR3 is TGTGCCAGCAGTACAACCCCGGACAATCGAGAGCAGTTCTTC. Protein: CASSTTPDNREQFF.

Ten or more counts support this clonotype. V gene TRBV7-9 combines with J gene TRBJ2-6, with 7 bases identical to TRBD1. Trimming removed 0 bases from V and 4 bases from J; junction bases left unmatched: 18. The CDR3 covers 21 residues. CDR1 and CDR2 from the germline V gene are SEHNR and FQNEAQ (reference sequence). In nucleotides, the CDR3 is TGTGCCAGCAGCTTAGCGGGGGCGTTGGGACAGACCTCTTACGGGGCCAACGTCCTGACTTTC. This gives the protein CASSLAGALGQTSYGANVLTF.

At least ten counts were recorded for this clonotype. This chain's CDR3 is CAWSEHPYEQYF. The CDR3 nucleotides read TGTGCCTGGAGTGAACACCCCTACGAGCAGTACTTC. This rearrangement joins TRBV30 to TRBJ2-7; D ambiguous. The CDR3 length is 12 residues. Trimming cost V 1 base and J 2 bases, with 6 bases left between them. Germline CDR1 GTSNPN, CDR2 SVGIG (reference sequence).

The gene calls are TRBV5-1 and TRBJ1-4; no firm D call. The V end was cut by 3 bases, the J end by 3 bases, with 18 bases between. CDR1 and CDR2 from the germline V gene are SGHRS and YFSETQ. The CDR3 is made up of 17 amino acids. The DNA for the CDR3 is TGCGCCAGCAGCTCGCGGGGAGGCCAAGGAGCTAATGAAAAACTGTTTTTT. Translation: CASSSRGGQGANEKLFF. Looking up the rest from reference TRBV5-1 and TRBJ1-4 gives the full variable domain: KAGVTQTPRYLIKTRGQQVTLSCSPISGHRSVSWYQQTPGQGLQFLFEYFSETQRNKGNFPGRFSGRQFSNSRSEMNVSTLELGDSALYLCASSSRGGQGANEKLFFGSGTQLSVL.

This clonotype was recorded a few times. The chain combines TRBV6-4 with TRBJ2-1, with a possible D match to TRBD2 (5 bases). V was trimmed by 0 bases and J by 0 bases, leaving 15 bases between them. Per germline, CDR1 MRHNA and CDR2 SNTAGT. The CDR3 has 18 residues. The CDR3 DNA is TGTGCCAGCAGTGACTCCCCCGGGGTTAGGAGCTCCTACAATGAGCAGTTCTTC. Amino acids: CASSDSPGVRSSYNEQFF.

As concerns this clonotype: A much larger clone differs by one base, so this may be a read error. This chain connects TRBV7-9 to TRBJ1-1; no clear D gene. Germline lookup yields CDR1 SEHNR and CDR2 FQNEAQ (reference sequence). The CDR3 consists of 12 residues. DNA for the CDR3: TGTGCCTGCAGTCCCGTGAACACTGAAGCTTTCTTT. Translation gives CACSPVNTEAFF. Filled out from reference TRBV7-9 and TRBJ1-1, the complete variable domain reads DTGVSQNPRHKITKRGQNVTFRCDPISEHNRLYWYRQTLGQGPEFLTYFQNEAQLEKSRLLSDRFSAERPKGSFSTLEIQRTEQGDSAMYLCACSPVNTEAFFGQGTRLTVV.

This clonotype was observed a handful of times. V is TRBV4-1 and J is TRBJ2-3; D possibly corresponds to TRBD2 (5 bases). Germline CDR1 and CDR2: MGHRA and YSYEKL. The length of the CDR3 is 14 residues. The V and J ends lost 2 bases and 7 bases respectively, with 13 bases between them. The CDR3 bases are TGCGCCAGCAGCCAACTCGGGAATGGGAATACGCAGTATTTT. It yields the protein CASSQLGNGNTQYF.

The genes are TRBV27 and TRBJ1-2; the D gene is possibly TRBD1 (6 bases). The CDR3 loop spans 13 amino acids. The germline V gene has CDR1 MNHEY and CDR2 SMNVEV (reference sequence). V lost 5 bases and J 4 bases, leaving 11 bases between the germline ends. CDR3 nucleotides: TGTGCCAGCAGTGAGACAGGAGTCTATGGCTACACCTTC. It codes for CASSETGVYGYTF.

This clonotype has at least ten counts. V usage is TRBV10-3 and J usage is TRBJ2-5; the match to TRBD2 covers 7 bases. Germline V lookup: CDR1 ENHRY, CDR2 SYGVKD. The trim removed 10 bases at V and 4 bases at J, leaving 9 bases unmatched. The CDR3 contains 13 residues. The CDR3 sequence is CATKGEGGETQYF. The CDR3 nucleotides read TGTGCCACCAAAGGGGAGGGCGGAGAGACCCAGTACTTC.

This clonotype was seen repeatedly, ten times or more. The rearrangement uses TRBV7-2 and TRBJ2-2; D may be TRBD1 or TRBD2 (6 bases each). Per germline, CDR1 SGHTA and CDR2 FQGNSA. Trimming left V 5 bases short and J 5 bases short, with 18 bases between. The CDR3 length is 16 residues. CDR3 sequence (DNA): TGTGCCAGCAGCCTAACTGGGACTCAGGGGACCGGGGAGCTGTTTTTT. Translation: CASSLTGTQGTGELFF.

This clonotype was observed a few times. The chain uses TRBV19 and TRBJ2-3, with D possibly TRBD1 on 5 matching bases. The CDR3 consists of 14 residues. From germline, CDR1 is LNHDA and CDR2 SQIVND (reference sequence). Written as DNA, the CDR3 is TGTGCTTCTAGGACACCGGGTGGGACAGATACGCAGTATTTT. This gives the protein CASRTPGGTDTQYF.

This clonotype was seen repeatedly, ten times or more. The CDR3 reads CASSQGQGLSTDTQYF. The CDR3, as DNA: TGTGCCAGCAGCCAGGGACAGGGTTTAAGCACAGATACGCAGTATTTT. The chain couples TRBV3-1 to TRBJ2-3; 9 bases map to TRBD1. Germline V lookup: CDR1 LGHDT, CDR2 YNNKEL (reference sequence). This CDR3 spans 16 amino acids. V lost 3 bases to trimming and J lost 0 bases; unmatched junction nucleotides: 4.

Concerning this clonotype itself: An end of the junction does not agree with germline; a read error may underlie this. The rearrangement joins TRBV7-2 to TRBJ2-1; 8 bases match TRBD2. The CDR3 runs 14 residues. In germline, CDR1 is SGHTA, CDR2 FQGNSA. This CDR3 reads CSSSFSGAYNEQFF. CDR3 DNA: TGTTCCAGCAGCTTTAGCGGGGCCTACAATGAGCAGTTCTTC. The full variable domain, completed using reference TRBV7-2 and TRBJ2-1, is GAGVSQSPSNKVTEKGKDVELRCDPISGHTALYWYRQSLGQGLEFLIYFQGNSAPDKSGLPSDRFSAERTGGSVSTLTIQRTQQEDSAVYLCSSSFSGAYNEQFFGPGTRLTVL.

This clonotype occurred many times. The rearrangement links TRBV29-1 to TRBJ2-1, with 8 bases identical to TRBD2. The CDR3 totals 13 residues. The trim removed 3 bases at V and 7 bases at J, leaving 5 bases unmatched. Germline V gene data show CDR1 as SQVTM and CDR2 as ANQGSEA. The CDR3 is CSVESGGPNEQFF. CDR3 sequence (DNA): TGCAGCGTTGAGTCGGGAGGGCCGAATGAGCAGTTCTTC.

This clonotype was seen repeatedly, ten times or more. Just one base apart from a much larger clone, this may be a read error. The chain couples TRBV6-1 to TRBJ1-1; 9 positions match TRBD1. Germline V gene lookup returns CDR1 MNHNS and CDR2 SASEGT. The CDR3 has 15 residues. In DNA, the CDR3 is TGTGCCAGCAGTGTTTACGGACAGGGGTACACCGAAGCTTTCTTT. This sequence encodes CASSVYGQGYTEAFF.

V is TRBV5-1 and J is TRBJ2-2; D gene unclear. Looked up from germline, CDR1 is SGHRS and CDR2 is YFSETQ. The CDR3 covers 15 residues. Trimming took off 4 bases at V and 6 bases at J, with 16 bases between the two ends. CDR3: CASSRTTQTAGELFF. CDR3 nucleotide sequence: TGCGCCAGCAGCCGTACGACCCAAACGGCCGGGGAGCTGTTTTTT.

This clonotype was counted ten times or more. V usage is TRBV7-9 and J usage is TRBJ2-7, with D tentatively TRBD1 or TRBD2 (5 bases each). V lost 4 bases and J 5 bases, leaving 15 bases between the germline ends. Germline V CDR1 and CDR2: SEHNR, FQNEAQ (reference sequence). The CDR3 is made up of 14 amino acids. The CDR3 region has the DNA TGTGCCAGCAGCTGGGACGGAGCTAGGCACGAGCAGTACTTC. Residues: CASSWDGARHEQYF.

This clonotype was seen at least ten times. The chain employs TRBV7-8 and TRBJ2-7; 9 bases are a match to TRBD2. The J segment lost 5 bases and the V segment lost 0 bases, leaving 14 bases of the junction unmatched. Per the germline V gene, CDR1 is SGHVS and CDR2 is FQNEAQ. The CDR3 is 18 amino acids. CDR3 nucleotides: TGTGCCAGCAGCTTAGCGGCAAGTAGCGGGAGAGGTGGCAACGAGCAGTACTTC. Its translation: CASSLAASSGRGGNEQYF.

At least ten counts were recorded for this clonotype. This sequence joins TRBV7-9 and TRBJ1-1; D not certain. Germline CDR1 reads SEHNR; CDR2 reads FQNEAQ (reference sequence). This CDR3 has 13 amino acids. Trimming stripped 5 bases from V and 4 bases from J, with 11 bases between. CDR3 sequence reads: CASSATLGTEAFF. CDR3 bases: TGTGCCAGCAGCGCAACCTTGGGCACTGAAGCTTTCTTT.

This clonotype was seen ten or more times. V is TRBV6-2 or TRBV6-3 and J is TRBJ1-5; perhaps TRBD1 as D (5 bases). The ends were cut back, 2 bases at V and 6 bases at J, with 14 bases in the middle. Germline V gene sequence: CDR1 MNHEY, CDR2 SVGEGT. The CDR3 consists of 15 residues. CDR3 nucleotides: TGTGCCAGCAGTTACCGGTGGGGCGCGGGTCAGCCCCAGCATTTT. The encoded protein is CASSYRWGAGQPQHF.

This sequence joins TRBV28 and TRBJ2-1, with D possibly being TRBD1 or TRBD2 (7 bases each). The germline CDR1 and CDR2 sequences are MDHEN and SYDVKM. Trimming stripped 5 bases from V and 4 bases from J, with 18 bases between. This CDR3 is built from 16 residues. CDR3 coding DNA: TGTGCCAGCAGTCCTCGGGGAGGGGGCGAATACAATGAGCAGTTCTTC. It translates to CASSPRGGGEYNEQFF.

About this clonotype: A much larger clone differs from this one at a single base, so this may be a read error. This chain uses TRBV29-1 with TRBJ2-3; D remains unclear. V lost 0 bases, J lost 2 bases, and 12 bases lay in between. Germline V gene lookup returns CDR1 SQVTM and CDR2 ANQGSEA. This CDR3 is 15 amino acids long. The CDR3 coding sequence is TGCAGCGTTGAAGATCTAGGGCGGATCACAGATACGCAGTATTTT. Translating it yields CSVEDLGRITDTQYF.

In this sample, this clonotype turned up a few times. In DNA, the CDR3 is TGTGCCAGCAGCCTCCTCGCGGGCGCCAACAATGAGCAGTTCTTC. Protein product: CASSLLAGANNEQFF. The chain combines TRBV5-4 with TRBJ2-1; possible D gene TRBD2, 5 bases. Trimming left V 4 bases short and J 5 bases short, with 16 bases between. The CDR3 is 15 amino acids. CDR1 is SGHNT, CDR2 YYREEE, per germline (reference sequence).